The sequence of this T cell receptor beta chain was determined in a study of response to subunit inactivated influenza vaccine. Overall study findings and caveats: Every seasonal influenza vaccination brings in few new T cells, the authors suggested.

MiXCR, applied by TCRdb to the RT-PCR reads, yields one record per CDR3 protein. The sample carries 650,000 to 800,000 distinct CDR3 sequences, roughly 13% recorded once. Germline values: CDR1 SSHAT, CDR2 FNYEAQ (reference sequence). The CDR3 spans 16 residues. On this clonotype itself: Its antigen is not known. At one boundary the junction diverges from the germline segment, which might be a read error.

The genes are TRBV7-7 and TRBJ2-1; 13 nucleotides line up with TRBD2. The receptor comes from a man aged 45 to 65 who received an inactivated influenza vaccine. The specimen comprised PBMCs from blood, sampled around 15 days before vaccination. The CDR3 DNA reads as TGTGCTAGCAGCCCCCAGACTAGCGGGGGGTTTAATGAGCAGTTCTTC. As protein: CASSPQTSGGFNEQFF.